The rows below give T cell receptor beta chains drawn from one sample of a study of human T cells and chemical hapten exposure. TCRdb re-called the RACE reads through MiXCR, storing one row per CDR3 protein. The repertoire holds 40,000 or so distinct CDR3 sequences, with approximately 12% as singletons. The starting material was whole blood, obtained in connection with sensitization to the hapten diphenylcyclopropenone (DPC). The origin of the receptors is a woman aged 40 to 50 with alopecia areata. Some clones in this sample may be carry-over from other donors' samples. Each CDR3 is given with its conserved first and last residue. A D gene is named only where the DNA matches it firmly. Some rows mark clone size as missing; the rest say once, few, many or name a class of expanded clone.

few | TRBJ1-2 | TRBV6-6 | . | TGTGCCAGCAAGGGGTCGGAGAACTATGGCTACACCTTC | CASKGSENYGYTF
few | TRBJ2-5 | TRBV5-1 | . | TGCGCCAGCAGCTCCCACCGGGGCGTTCAAGAGACCCAGTACTTC | CASSSHRGVQETQYF
many | TRBJ2-1 | TRBV12-3/TRBV12-4 | TRBD1 | TGTGCCAGCAGTCCCCGAACAGGGGTTGGCGAGCAGTTCTTC | CASSPRTGVGEQFF
many | TRBJ1-1 | TRBV7-9 | TRBD1 | TGTGCCAGCAGCATGGGACAGGGAAGCACTGAAGCTTTCTTT | CASSMGQGSTEAFF
many | TRBJ1-6 | TRBV4-2 | . | TGTGCCAGCAGCCAAGGGGCAGGGGTTAATTCACCCCTCCACTTT | CASSQGAGVNSPLHF
few | TRBJ2-7 | TRBV29-1 | TRBD1 | TGCAGCGTCGCGGAAGGACAGGGTGCCTACGAGCAGTACTTC | CSVAEGQGAYEQYF
many | TRBJ1-3 | TRBV3-1 | . | TGTGCCAGCAGCCAAGACTCCTTGGGCCTCGGAAACACCATATATTTT | CASSQDSLGLGNTIYF
many | TRBJ2-7 | TRBV18 | . | TGTGCCAGCTCACCCAACTACGAGCAGTACTTC | CASSPNYEQYF
. | TRBJ2-3 | TRBV7-9 | . | TGTGCCTGCAGCTTAGAGGGGATAACAGATACGCAGTATTTT | CACSLEGITDTQYF
many | TRBJ1-5 | TRBV4-1 | . | TGCGCCAGCAGCCAGTTATTCCTGGGTCGGGGCAATCAGCCCCAGCATTTT | CASSQLFLGRGNQPQHF
many | TRBJ2-3 | TRBV20-1 | TRBD2 | TGCAGTGCTGAACTGGTTGGGACTAGGCGGGATACGCAGTATTTT | CSAELVGTRRDTQYF
. | TRBJ2-1 | TRBV7-2 | TRBD1 | TGTGCCAGCAGCTTGGGACAGCTCAATGAGCAGTTCTTC | CASSLGQLNEQFF
. | TRBJ2-7 | TRBV15 | . | TGTGCCACCAGCAGGCCCGTAAGCGGCGAGCAGTACTTC | CATSRPVSGEQYF
few | TRBJ1-5 | TRBV28 | . | TGTGCCAGCAGGGAGAGCAATCAGCCCCAGCATTTT | CASRESNQPQHF
many | TRBJ1-1 | TRBV7-2 | . | TGTGCCAGCAGCTTAAGTATTAACACTGAAGCTTTCTTT | CASSLSINTEAFF
. | TRBJ2-3 | TRBV25-1 | . | TGTGCCAGCAGTCCACCAGGGATTAGCACAGATACGCAGTATTTT | CASSPPGISTDTQYF
many | TRBJ2-7 | TRBV27 | . | TGTGCCAGCAGTTTAGGTGCAGGGCCCTACGAGCAGTACTTC | CASSLGAGPYEQYF
. | TRBJ1-1 | TRBV9 | . | TGTGCCAGCAGCTTCCTGAGGGAACGGAGGCACACTGAAGCTTTCTTT | CASSFLRERRHTEAFF
many | TRBJ1-2 | TRBV7-9 | TRBD1 | TGTGCCAGCAGCTTCACAGGGGGGCATGGCTACACCTTC | CASSFTGGHGYTF
many | TRBJ1-1 | TRBV20-1 | TRBD1 | TGCAGTGCTACGGGCGCACAGGGGGCGAACACTGAAGCTTTCTTT | CSATGAQGANTEAFF
few | TRBJ2-7 | TRBV6-6 | . | TGTGCCAGCAGTACTCCGGCAGGACCCGGACTCTACGAGCAGTACTTC | CASSTPAGPGLYEQYF
. | TRBJ1-3 | TRBV11-2 | . | TGTGCCAGCAGCCCAAGACAGACCAACTCTGGAAACACCATATATTTT | CASSPRQTNSGNTIYF
few | TRBJ2-1 | TRBV11-2 | TRBD2 | TGTGCCAGCAGCTTAGAACAGCGGGGGCCCTACAATGAGCAGTTCTTC | CASSLEQRGPYNEQFF
few | TRBJ1-2 | TRBV27 | . | TGTGCCAGCAGAGGGACATTCCTTGCCTATGGCTACACCTTC | CASRGTFLAYGYTF
. | TRBJ2-5 | TRBV29-1 | . | TGCACCGTAGGACCAGAGACCCAGTACTTC | CTVGPETQYF
. | TRBJ1-6 | TRBV13 | . | TGTGCCAGCAGCCTGAGCAGGGGTCCCAATTCACCCCTCCACTTT | CASSLSRGPNSPLHF
once | TRBJ2-7 | TRBV4-1 | TRBD1 | TGCGCCAGCAGCCAACCGACAGGGGTAATCTACGAGCAGTACTTC | CASSQPTGVIYEQYF
many | TRBJ2-3 | TRBV2 | TRBD2 | TGTGCCAGCAGTGAGGTCCTAGCGGAGGGGACGCAGTATTTT | CASSEVLAEGTQYF
many | TRBJ2-7 | TRBV5-1 | TRBD1 | TGCGCCAGCAGCTTATGGGACAGAGCCTACGAGCAGTACTTC | CASSLWDRAYEQYF